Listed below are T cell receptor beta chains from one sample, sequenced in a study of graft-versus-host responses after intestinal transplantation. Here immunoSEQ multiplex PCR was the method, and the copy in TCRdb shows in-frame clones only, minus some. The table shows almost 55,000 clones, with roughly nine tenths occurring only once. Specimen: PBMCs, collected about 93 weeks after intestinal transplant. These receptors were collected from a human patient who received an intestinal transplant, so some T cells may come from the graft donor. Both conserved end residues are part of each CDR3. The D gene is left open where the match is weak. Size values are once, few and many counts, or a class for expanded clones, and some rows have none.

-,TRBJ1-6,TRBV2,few,TGTGCCAGCAGTGAAACGCAATTTAATTCACCCCTCCACTTT,CASSETQFNSPLHF
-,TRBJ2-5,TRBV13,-,TGTGCCAGCAGCGCCCCTACGGCGGGGACCCAGTACTTC,CASSAPTAGTQYF
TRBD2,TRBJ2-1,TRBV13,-,TGTGCCAGCAGCTTGTCAGGTAGCGGGGCTGATGAGCAGTTCTTC,CASSLSGSGADEQFF
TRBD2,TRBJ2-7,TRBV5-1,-,TGCGCCAGCAGCATCGGGACTAGCGAGGTCGAGCAGTACTTC,CASSIGTSEVEQYF
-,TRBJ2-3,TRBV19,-,TGTGCCACCTCATCGGGGGATACGCAGTATTTT,CATSSGDTQYF
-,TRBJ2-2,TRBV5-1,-,TGCGCCAGCAGCTTGCGGCCAGGGGCGACCACCGGGGAGCTGTTTTTT,CASSLRPGATTGELFF
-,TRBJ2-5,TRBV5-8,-,TGTGCCAGCAGCTTGGAGAGGGGGAGGGAGACCCAGTACTTC,CASSLERGRETQYF
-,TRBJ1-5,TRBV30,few,TGTGCCTGGAATCATTTTGGGATGCCCCAGCATTTT,CAWNHFGMPQHF
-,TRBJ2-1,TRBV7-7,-,TGTGCCAGCAGCACGGACGGACGAAATGAGCAGTTCTTC,CASSTDGRNEQFF
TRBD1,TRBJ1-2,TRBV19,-,TGTGCCAGTAGTATTGGACAGGGGGCTGGCTACACCTTC,CASSIGQGAGYTF
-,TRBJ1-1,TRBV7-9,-,TGTGCCAGCAGCCTTAGGACGGTTGAAGCTTTCTTT,CASSLRTVEAFF
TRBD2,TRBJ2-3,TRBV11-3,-,TGTGCCAGCAGCCGCTTCCACGGGGGGGGGAGCACAGATACGCAGTATTTT,CASSRFHGGGSTDTQYF
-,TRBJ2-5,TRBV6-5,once,TGTGCCAGCAGCCCTAACCAGGGAAAGACCCAGTACTTC,CASSPNQGKTQYF
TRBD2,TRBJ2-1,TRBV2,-,TGTGCCAGCACTTGGCTAGCGGGGGGTCCTGTCAATGAGCAGTTCTTC,CASTWLAGGPVNEQFF
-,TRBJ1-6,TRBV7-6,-,TGTGCCAGCAGCGCAGGACGGGCATCCTATAATTCACCCCTCCACTTT,CASSAGRASYNSPLHF
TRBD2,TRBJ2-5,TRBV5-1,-,TGCGCCAGCAGCACGGGACTAGCGGGGGGTTACCAAGAGACCCAGTACTTC,CASSTGLAGGYQETQYF
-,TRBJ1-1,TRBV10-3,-,TGTGCCATCAGTGAGGGCAGTCGAAGCGCTGAAGCTTTCTTT,CAISEGSRSAEAFF
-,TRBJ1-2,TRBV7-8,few,TGTGCCAGCAGCTTACAGGGAGGATATGGCTACACCTTC,CASSLQGGYGYTF
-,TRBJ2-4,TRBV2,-,TGTGCCAGCATAACGGGGCCGCTCGCCAAAAACATTCAGTACTTC,CASITGPLAKNIQYF
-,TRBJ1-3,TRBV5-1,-,TGCGCCAGCAGCTTAGACGGAATCTCTGGAAACACCATATATTTT,CASSLDGISGNTIYF
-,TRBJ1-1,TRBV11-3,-,TGTGCCAGCAGCTTCGGGTCGTACACTGAAGCTTTCTTT,CASSFGSYTEAFF
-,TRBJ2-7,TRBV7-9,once,TGTGCCAGCAGCTTAGGGACAACCAACGAGCAGTACTTC,CASSLGTTNEQYF
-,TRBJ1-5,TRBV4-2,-,TGTGCCAGCAGCCAAGAACGGACGAGCAATCAGCCCCAGCATTTT,CASSQERTSNQPQHF
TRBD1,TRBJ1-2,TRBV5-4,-,TGTGCCAGCAGCGGAACAGGGGCCTATGGCTACACCTTC,CASSGTGAYGYTF
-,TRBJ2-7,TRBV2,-,TGTGCCAGCAGTTACAGGCAAACCTATTCCTACGAGCAGTACTTC,CASSYRQTYSYEQYF
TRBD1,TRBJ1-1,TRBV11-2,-,TGTGCCAGCAGCCGCGGGACAGGGGAATTCCCTGAAGCTTTCTTT,CASSRGTGEFPEAFF
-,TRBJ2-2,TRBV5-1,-,TGCGCCAGCAGCTTGGCCCCGAACACCGGGGAGCTGTTTTTT,CASSLAPNTGELFF
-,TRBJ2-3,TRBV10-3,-,TGTGCCACAACTAGCACAGATACGCAGTATTTT,CATTSTDTQYF
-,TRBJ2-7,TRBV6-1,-,TGTGCCAGCAGTGAAGATTTCCCTGGGGAGCAGTACTTC,CASSEDFPGEQYF
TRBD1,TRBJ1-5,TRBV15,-,TGTGCCACCAGCCCAGGGGGTATCCATCAGCCCCAGCATTTT,CATSPGGIHQPQHF
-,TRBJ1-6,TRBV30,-,TGTGCCTGGAGTCCAAGCCGAAACAGGCTCTATAATTCACCCCTCCACTTT,CAWSPSRNRLYNSPLHF
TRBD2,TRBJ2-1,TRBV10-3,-,TGTGCCATCAGTGAAACAGCGGGGGAGGGGGAGCAGTTCTTC,CAISETAGEGEQFF
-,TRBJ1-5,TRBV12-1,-,TGTGCCAGCAGCTTTGAGAGGGGAGCCCACCCTTATAGCAATCAGCCCCAGCATTTT,CASSFERGAHPYSNQPQHF
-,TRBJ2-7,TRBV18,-,TGTGCCAGCTCACCACCGGATGGGGGGGGCAGCTCCTACGAGCAGTACTTC,CASSPPDGGGSSYEQYF
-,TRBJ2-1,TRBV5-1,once,TGCGCCAGCAGCCGTTCTACAGGGTGGAATGAGCAGTTCTTC,CASSRSTGWNEQFF
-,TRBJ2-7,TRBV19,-,TGTGCCAGTAGCGGCGCAGGGGCGCGCATCCGCGAGCAGTACTTC,CASSGAGARIREQYF
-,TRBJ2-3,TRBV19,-,TGTGCCAGTAGTATAGGGGGGAGGTGGGCGCCCAGGGGGACAGATACGCAGTATTTT,CASSIGGRWAPRGTDTQYF
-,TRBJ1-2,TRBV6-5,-,TGTGCCACCCCCCCTGGGCCTCGAGGCTACACCTTC,CATPPGPRGYTF
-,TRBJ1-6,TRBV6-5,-,TGTGCCAGCAGTGAGGGGGGCTATAATTCACCCCTCCACTTT,CASSEGGYNSPLHF
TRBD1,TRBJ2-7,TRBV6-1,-,TGTGCCAGCAGTGATGTTCGTTGGACAGGGACGAAGCCCTACGAGCAGTACTTC,CASSDVRWTGTKPYEQYF
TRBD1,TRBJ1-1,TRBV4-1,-,TGCGCCAGCAGCCATTTTCCGGGACAGGAGAACACTGAAGCTTTCTTT,CASSHFPGQENTEAFF
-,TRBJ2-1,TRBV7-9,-,TGTGCCAGCAGCTATAGCCTTGAGCAGTTCTTC,CASSYSLEQFF